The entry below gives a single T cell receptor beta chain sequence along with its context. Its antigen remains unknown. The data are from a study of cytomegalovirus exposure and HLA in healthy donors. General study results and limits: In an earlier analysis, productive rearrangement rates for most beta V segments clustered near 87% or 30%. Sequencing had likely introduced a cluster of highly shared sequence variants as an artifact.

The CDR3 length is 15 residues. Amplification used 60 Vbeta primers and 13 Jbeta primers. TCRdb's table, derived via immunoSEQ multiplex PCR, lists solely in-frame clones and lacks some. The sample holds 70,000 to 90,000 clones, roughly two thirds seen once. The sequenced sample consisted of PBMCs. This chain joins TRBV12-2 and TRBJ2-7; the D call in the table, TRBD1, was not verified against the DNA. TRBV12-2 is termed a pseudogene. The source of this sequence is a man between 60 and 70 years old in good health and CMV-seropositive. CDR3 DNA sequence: TGTGCAAGTCGCTTAGGGGGCCGTAGAGCCTACGAGCAGTACTTC. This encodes CASRLGGRRAYEQYF.